What follows are 10 T cell receptor beta chains derived from one specimen sequenced in a study of cytomegalovirus exposure and HLA in healthy donors. The study ran its PCR with 60 Vbeta and 13 Jbeta primers. TCRdb keeps only in-frame clones here, not all; method: immunoSEQ multiplex PCR. The data show some 140,000 clones, with 70% to 85% seen just once and roughly 8.8% held by the top ten. Sequenced input: PBMCs. These receptors were collected from a woman between 50 and 59 years old in good health and CMV-seropositive.

This clone has more than one count but fewer than ten. The chain uses TRBV2 and TRBJ1-1; maybe TRBD1 (6 bases). Trimming cost V 5 bases and J 6 bases, with 16 bases left between them. Germline V gene sequence: CDR1 SNHLY, CDR2 FYNNEI. The CDR3 covers 14 residues. Written as DNA, the CDR3 is TGTGCCAGCAGTCTGGAAGGGGGTGGGTCTGAAGCTTTCTTT. This gives the protein CASSLEGGGSEAFF.

V and J are TRBV7-9 and TRBJ1-1; tentative D call: TRBD1 (5 bases). Trimming took 5 bases from V and 1 from J, leaving 8 bases between them. The CDR3 has 13 residues. CDR1 SEHNR and CDR2 FQNEAQ come from the germline V gene (reference sequence). The DNA for the CDR3 is TGTGCCAGCAGCCAGGGTCAGAACACTGAAGCTTTCTTT. Amino acid sequence: CASSQGQNTEAFF.

The chain recombines TRBV5-4 with TRBJ2-3; 9 nucleotides agree with TRBD2. V shed 2 bases and J 1 base; nucleotides not matched to a gene: 5. This CDR3 contains 16 residues. The germline CDR1 and CDR2 sequences are SGHNT and YYREEE (reference sequence). The CDR3 is CASSLRTSARTDTQYF. CDR3 sequence (DNA): TGTGCCAGCAGCTTAAGGACTAGCGCGCGCACAGATACGCAGTATTTT.

The sample holds a few counts of this clone. In nucleotides, the CDR3 is TGTGCCAGCAGCCTGGCGACACCCATTGGAGGGTCCTATAATTCACCCCTCCACTTT. This gives the protein CASSLATPIGGSYNSPLHF. This chain connects TRBV27 to TRBJ1-6; no clear D. Germline lookup yields CDR1 MNHEY and CDR2 SMNVEV (reference sequence). V lost 6 bases, J lost 1 base, and 22 bases lay in between. This CDR3 has 19 residues.

The chain uses TRBV30 and TRBJ2-5; D perhaps matches TRBD1 (6 bases). Per germline, CDR1 GTSNPN and CDR2 SVGIG (reference sequence). The CDR3 has 12 amino acids. V gave up 4 bases and J gave up 2 bases, with 8 bases separating them. CDR3: CAWNQGQETQYF. The CDR3 nucleotides are TGTGCCTGGAACCAGGGGCAAGAGACCCAGTACTTC.

On this clone: At one end, the junction sequence differs from germline, possibly due to a read error. The CDR3: CASSFNRGSGNTIYF. The CDR3 DNA follows: TGTGCTAGCAGCTTTAACAGGGGATCCGGAAACACCATATATTTT. The chain combines TRBV7-7 with TRBJ1-3, with 7 positions matching TRBD1. CDR1 and CDR2 from the germline V gene are SSHAT and FNYEAQ (reference sequence). This CDR3 has 15 residues.

The rearrangement links TRBV15 to TRBJ2-7; D call uncertain. The CDR3 covers 14 residues. Between the trimmed V and J ends, which lost 1 base and 1 base, there was a span of 8 bases. Germline CDR1 is LNHNV and CDR2 is YYDKDF (reference sequence). The CDR3: CATSRASYSYEQYF. The CDR3 DNA follows: TGTGCCACCAGCAGAGCTAGTTATTCCTACGAGCAGTACTTC.

This clone was observed a handful of times. The V call is TRBV28, the J call TRBJ2-7; TRBD1 matches 7 bases. CDR1 is MDHEN and CDR2 is SYDVKM in the germline V gene. The CDR3 extends over 14 amino acids. Germline trimming cut 10 bases from V and 0 bases from J; bases unmatched to any gene: 9. The CDR3 is CATIRQGSSYEQYF. DNA for the CDR3: TGTGCCACCATCCGACAGGGTAGCTCCTACGAGCAGTACTTC.

V gene TRBV18 combines with J gene TRBJ2-1; D possibly corresponds to TRBD2 (6 bases). Trimming left V 3 bases short and J 0 bases short, with 18 bases between. Germline CDR1 reads KGHSH; CDR2 reads LQKENI. The CDR3 runs to 18 residues. CDR3 in DNA: TGTGCCAGCTCACCTCGCGGCGGGACCGATGGCTCCTACAATGAGCAGTTCTTC. It translates to CASSPRGGTDGSYNEQFF. The variable domain in full, with the rest retrieved from reference TRBV18 and TRBJ2-1, is NAGVMQNPRHLVRRRGQEARLRCSPMKGHSHVYWYRQLPEEGLKFMVYLQKENIIDESGMPKERFSAEFPKEGPSILRIQQVVRGDSAAYFCASSPRGGTDGSYNEQFFGPGTRLTVL.

This clone was seen more than once but under ten times. The V and J genes are TRBV5-4 and TRBJ2-5; 7 bases match TRBD1. CDR1 is SGHNT, CDR2 YYREEE, per germline (reference sequence). This CDR3 is built from 14 residues. V lost 5 bases to trimming and J lost 1 base; unmatched junction nucleotides: 5. CDR3 residues: CASRGDSFQETQYF. Written as DNA, the CDR3 is TGTGCCAGCAGAGGGGACAGCTTCCAAGAGACCCAGTACTTC.